These 29 T cell receptor beta chains originate from one sample sequenced in a study of liver allograft versus peripheral blood T cells. Study details: Recipients' peripheral blood T cell receptor repertoires were compared with those in transplanted livers.

TCRdb fed the reads into MiXCR, producing one record per CDR3 protein. The sample shows approximately 10,000 distinct CDR3 sequences, about 19% of them seen only once. The source is a human patient who had a liver transplant. Some T cells could come from the graft donor.

This clonotype is medium-sized (0.01 to 0.1%) in the sample. The chain recombines TRBV18 with TRBJ1-5; D uncertain. CDR3 size: 14 residues. Looked up from germline, CDR1 is KGHSH and CDR2 is LQKENI. V was trimmed by 3 bases and J by 0 bases, leaving 6 bases between them. This chain's CDR3 is CASSPWHSNQPQHF. The CDR3 DNA is TGTGCCAGCTCACCTTGGCATAGCAATCAGCCCCAGCATTTT. Supplemented by reference TRBV18 and TRBJ1-5, the full variable domain reads NAGVMQNPRHLVRRRGQEARLRCSPMKGHSHVYWYRQLPEEGLKFMVYLQKENIIDESGMPKERFSAEFPKEGPSILRIQQVVRGDSAAYFCASSPWHSNQPQHFGDGTRLSIL.

By share of the sample, this clonotype is medium-sized (0.01 to 0.1%). The chain links TRBV10-3 to TRBJ1-1; TRBD1 matches 8 bases. This CDR3 is 14 amino acids long. Germline lookup yields CDR1 ENHRY and CDR2 SYGVKD. The trim removed 7 bases at V and 1 base at J, leaving 5 bases unmatched. CDR3 nucleotide sequence: TGTGCCATCACTCGGGACAGGACGAACACTGAAGCTTTCTTT. It translates to CAITRDRTNTEAFF.

By frequency in the sample, this clonotype is medium-sized. The chain links TRBV27 to TRBJ2-2; D is undetermined. The germline gives CDR1 MNHEY, CDR2 SMNVEV (reference sequence). Trimming cost V 3 bases and J 6 bases, with 14 bases left between them. The CDR3 is 15 amino acids. The CDR3: CASSFSGTLAGELFF. The DNA of the CDR3 is TGTGCCAGCAGTTTTTCGGGCACCCTGGCCGGGGAGCTGTTTTTT.

The rearrangement links TRBV30 to TRBJ1-1, with D unclear. V was cut by 0 bases and J by 10 bases, with 12 bases left in between. This CDR3 contains 12 residues. Germline CDR1 is GTSNPN and CDR2 is SVGIG (reference sequence). The CDR3 is CAWSVLRIRAFF. In DNA form, the CDR3 reads TGTGCCTGGAGTGTGTTGAGGATCCGAGCTTTCTTT. Full variable domain (remainder filled in from reference TRBV30 and TRBJ1-1): SQTIHQWPATLVQPVGSPLSLECTVEGTSNPNLYWYRQAAGRGLQLLFYSVGIGQISSEVPQNLSASRPQDRQFILSSKKLLLSDSGFYLCAWSVLRIRAFFGQGTRLTVV.

This clonotype was picked up a small number of times. The J gene is TRBJ2-7, the V gene TRBV20-1, with 7 positions matching TRBD2. V lost 1 base, J lost 3 bases, and 3 bases stayed unmatched. The CDR3 has 13 residues. Germline assignment: CDR1 DFQATT and CDR2 SNEGSKA (reference sequence). In DNA form, the CDR3 reads TGCAGTGCTAGAGGGACTAGTTACTACGAGCAGTACTTC. It codes for CSARGTSYYEQYF.

With respect to this clonotype: At one boundary the junction diverges from the germline segment, which might be a read error. The chain is built from TRBV6-5 and TRBJ2-1, with D tentatively TRBD1 or TRBD2 (5 bases each). This CDR3 region has 13 residues. CDR1 and CDR2 from the germline V gene are MNHEY and SVGAGI. The CDR3 region has the DNA TGTGCCAGCAGTGAACACGAACGGACAAGAGGGATCTTC. Amino acid sequence: CASSEHERTRGIF.

A note on this clonotype: A much larger clone differs by one base, so this may be a read error. In this CDR3 the conserved last residue, phenylalanine or tryptophan, is missing, so a read error is likely. The chain recombines TRBV6-6 with TRBJ2-2; D ambiguous. V was cut by 3 bases and J by 8 bases, with 7 bases left in between. CDR3 length: 12 residues. CDR1 and CDR2 from the germline V gene are MNHNY and SVGAGI (reference sequence). The CDR3 protein is CASSYLEGELFL. Written as DNA, the CDR3 is TGTGCCAGCAGTTATTTAGAGGGGGAGCTGTTTCTT.

The chain uses TRBV12-3 or TRBV12-4 and TRBJ1-1; TRBD1 is a possible D gene (5 bases). CDR3 length: 13 residues. V dropped 6 bases and J dropped 2 bases, with 10 bases sitting between them. Written as DNA, the CDR3 is TGTGCCAGCAGAAGACAGATTAACACTGAAGCTTTCTTT. Amino acids: CASRRQINTEAFF.

The chain has TRBV20-1 and TRBJ2-1; a possible D gene is TRBD2 (6 bases). The CDR3 loop spans 15 amino acids. Germline V gene lookup returns CDR1 DFQATT and CDR2 SNEGSKA (reference sequence). The ends were cut back, 6 bases at V and 3 bases at J, with 18 bases in the middle. CDR3 sequence (DNA): TGCAGTGCACCCCGGGGGTTCGAATTCTACAATGAGCAGTTCTTC. This sequence encodes CSAPRGFEFYNEQFF.

The chain uses TRBV20-1 and TRBJ2-5; either TRBD1 or TRBD2 may supply D (5 bases each). The CDR3 has 13 residues. The V gene lost 3 bases and the J gene lost 3 bases, with 11 bases spanning the gap. Germline V lookup: CDR1 DFQATT, CDR2 SNEGSKA (reference sequence). The CDR3 loop reads CSASTGRKETQYF. Here the CDR3 DNA reads TGCAGTGCTAGCACGGGACGAAAAGAGACCCAGTACTTC.

This clonotype is labeled medium-sized (0.01 to 0.1%). The chain links TRBV30 to TRBJ2-1; weak D call: TRBD1 (6 bases). Between the trimmed V and J ends, which lost 2 bases and 10 bases, there was a span of 18 bases. Germline CDR1 GTSNPN, CDR2 SVGIG (reference sequence). This CDR3 region has 14 residues. The DNA for the CDR3 is TGTGCCTGGAGTACACAATCTACGGACAGCGAGCAGTTCTTC. Translating it yields CAWSTQSTDSEQFF.

This clonotype was observed a handful of times. The chain has TRBV19 and TRBJ2-7; 8 positions agree with TRBD2. The CDR3 is 16 residues long. The J segment lost 5 bases and the V segment lost 6 bases, leaving 15 bases of the junction unmatched. Germline V gene sequence: CDR1 LNHDA, CDR2 SQIVND (reference sequence). Here the CDR3 reads CASSQNRLAGGHEQYF. The CDR3 DNA reads as TGTGCCAGTAGCCAAAATCGGCTAGCGGGTGGGCACGAGCAGTACTTC.

In its sample, this clonotype is medium-sized. This chain joins TRBV29-1 and TRBJ1-1, with 8 bases fitting TRBD1. Germline loops: CDR1 SQVTM, CDR2 ANQGSEA. The CDR3 length is 14 residues. With V trimmed by 7 bases and J by 0 bases, 7 bases remained unmatched. In DNA, the CDR3 is TGCAGCGCTGGACAGGGTTCCATGAACACTGAAGCTTTCTTT. Translated, it gives CSAGQGSMNTEAFF.

The rearrangement uses TRBV16 and TRBJ2-7; no clear D. The CDR3 length is 17 residues. Between the trimmed V and J ends, which lost 3 bases and 12 bases, there was a span of 30 bases. CDR1 and CDR2 from the germline V gene are KGHSY and FQNENV. As DNA, the CDR3 is TGTGCCAGCAGCCAGGGCGGAGTAAGGACCGACGGGTCGGTCCCGTACTTC. It specifies CASSQGGVRTDGSVPYF.

This clonotype was counted a few times. The chain couples TRBV6-5 to TRBJ2-7, with 9 bases lining up with TRBD1. Trimming at V came to 5 bases and at J to 2 bases, leaving 10 bases not matched to a gene. CDR3 length equals 16 residues. In germline, CDR1 is MNHEY, CDR2 SVGAGI. The CDR3 is CASSPRPGQGPYEQYF. The DNA for the CDR3 is TGTGCCAGCAGTCCCCGTCCGGGACAGGGTCCCTACGAGCAGTACTTC.

Note on this clonotype: One base away lies a much larger clone, so this may be a sequencing read error. The rearrangement links TRBV19 to TRBJ2-1; 10 positions agree with TRBD2. The germline V gene has CDR1 LNHDA and CDR2 SQIVND (reference sequence). The CDR3 covers 15 residues. CDR3 DNA sequence: TGTGCCAGTAGTTTAACTAGCGGGAAATACAATGAGCGGTTCTTC. It codes for CASSLTSGKYNERFF.

This clonotype was counted a few times. The CDR3 DNA is TGTGCCAGCAGTCCACTGGAGGGGGCGGTCCACAATGAGCAGTTCTTC. Translated: CASSPLEGAVHNEQFF. The chain employs TRBV28 and TRBJ2-1, with TRBD1 as a possible D gene (7 bases). V lost 5 bases and J 5 bases, leaving 19 bases between the germline ends. Per the germline V gene, CDR1 is MDHEN and CDR2 is SYDVKM. This CDR3 region has 16 residues.

The chain links TRBV15 to TRBJ2-7, with TRBD1 as a possible D gene (6 bases). CDR1 LNHNV and CDR2 YYDKDF come from the germline V gene (reference sequence). V was cut by 1 base and J by 1 base, with 8 bases left in between. The CDR3 length is 14 residues. CDR3 sequence reads: CATSRGGQSYEQYF. CDR3 nucleotide sequence: TGTGCCACCAGCAGAGGCGGACAGTCCTACGAGCAGTACTTC.

This clonotype is termed medium-sized (0.01 to 0.1%). The chain combines TRBV6-1 with TRBJ1-4; possibly TRBD1 for D (5 bases). V lost 3 bases to trimming and J lost 1 base, with 15 bases between them. This CDR3 comprises 17 residues. Germline assignment: CDR1 MNHNS and CDR2 SASEGT. The CDR3 DNA reads TGTGCCAGCAGTGAGGGGGAGACGCGCGTAACTAATGAAAAACTGTTTTTT. It translates to CASSEGETRVTNEKLFF.

This clonotype was seen repeatedly, ten times or more. This rearrangement joins TRBV19 to TRBJ1-5; D gene unclear. Between the trimmed V and J ends, which lost 1 base and 7 bases, there was a span of 8 bases. The CDR3 is made up of 13 amino acids. Germline V gene lookup returns CDR1 LNHDA and CDR2 SQIVND (reference sequence). CDR3 sequence (DNA): TGTGCCAGTAGTATAGTCGTAGGGCAGCCCCAGCATTTT. Amino acids: CASSIVVGQPQHF.

This clonotype is categorized as medium-sized (0.01 to 0.1%). The chain links TRBV10-3 to TRBJ1-2; D gene uncertain. This CDR3 is built from 15 residues. Germline lookup yields CDR1 ENHRY and CDR2 SYGVKD. V was clipped by 3 bases and J by 1 base, with 12 bases between them. The CDR3 region is CAISEGLGGNYGYTF. Here the CDR3 DNA reads TGTGCCATCAGTGAAGGGTTGGGTGGTAACTATGGCTACACCTTC.

This clonotype was detected ten times or more. CDR3 amino acids: CASSVSGGDGNTIYF. DNA of the CDR3: TGTGCCAGTAGTGTCTCAGGGGGCGATGGAAACACCATATATTTT. This chain joins TRBV19 and TRBJ1-3, with 8 nucleotides matching TRBD1. The CDR3 length is 15 residues. V lost 5 bases, J lost 3 bases, and 6 bases stayed unmatched. CDR1 LNHDA and CDR2 SQIVND come from the germline V gene (reference sequence).

This clonotype was observed a single time. CDR3 coding DNA: TGTGCCAGCAGTTTCGACACTGAAGCTTTCTTT. This gives the protein CASSFDTEAFF. This chain connects TRBV12-3 or TRBV12-4 to TRBJ1-1; D remains ambiguous. Trimming cost V 3 bases and J 3 bases, with 2 bases left between them. The CDR3 is 11 residues long.

The chain couples TRBV12-3 or TRBV12-4 to TRBJ1-1, with D perhaps matching TRBD1 (5 bases). Trimming left V 6 bases short and J 1 base short, with 9 bases between. CDR3 size: 13 residues. In DNA form, the CDR3 reads TGTGCCAGCAGCGTTGGACAGAACACTGAAGCTTTCTTT. Translating gives CASSVGQNTEAFF.

In this sample, this clonotype is medium-sized (0.01 to 0.1%). The rearrangement uses TRBV6-6 and TRBJ1-2; D is unresolved. The CDR3 runs to 14 residues. Per germline, CDR1 MNHNY and CDR2 SVGAGI (reference sequence). Trimming removed 1 base from V and 7 bases from J, with 13 bases in between. CDR3 protein: CASSYLEGTGGYTF. CDR3 DNA: TGTGCCAGCAGTTACTTAGAGGGAACCGGTGGCTACACCTTC.

By share, this clonotype ranks as medium-sized. This chain joins TRBV6-1 and TRBJ2-7; 8 bases map to TRBD2. Germline V gives CDR1 MNHNS, CDR2 SASEGT. This CDR3 spans 15 amino acids. Trimming at V came to 6 bases and at J to 4 bases, leaving 11 bases not matched to a gene. The CDR3 DNA is TGTGCCAGCAGGGACCCAGCGGGAGAGAGGTACGAGCAGTACTTC. This encodes CASRDPAGERYEQYF.

This clonotype is medium-sized. This sequence joins TRBV6-1 and TRBJ2-7; D gene ambiguous. Per the germline V gene, CDR1 is MNHNS and CDR2 is SASEGT. The CDR3 is made up of 13 amino acids. Deletions cut 8 bases from V and 0 bases from J, with 11 bases between. The CDR3 is CASGRTDSYEQYF. CDR3 DNA sequence: TGTGCCAGCGGACGGACGGACTCCTACGAGCAGTACTTC.

This clonotype was seen more than once but under ten times. The chain carries TRBV12-3 or TRBV12-4 and TRBJ2-5; D remains unclear. This CDR3 is 13 amino acids long. Trimming removed 3 bases at V and 1 base at J, with 6 bases between. This CDR3 is CASSFVAQETQYF. The DNA of the CDR3 is TGTGCCAGCAGTTTCGTAGCCCAAGAGACCCAGTACTTC.

This clonotype is medium-sized (0.01 to 0.1%) by share. The J gene is TRBJ2-1, the V gene TRBV14; D unclear. The CDR3 has 14 amino acids. V shed 1 base and J shed 2 bases, with 6 bases lying between them. CDR1 and CDR2 (germline): SGHDN, FVKESK. This CDR3 reads CASSQGAPYNEQFF. The CDR3 nucleotides are TGTGCCAGCAGCCAAGGAGCCCCCTACAATGAGCAGTTCTTC.